This TCR beta chain was sequenced for a study of T cell responses to AZD1222 COVID-19 vaccine. Study-level results: Seropositive status at baseline applied to only a handful of AZD1222 recipients. Spike-specific TCR repertoires showed rising breadth and depth after two AZD1222 doses.

This CDR3 is built from 15 residues. The V and J ends lost 1 base and 4 bases respectively, with 14 bases between them. Looked up from germline, CDR1 is LGHDT and CDR2 is YNNKEL (reference sequence). Turning to this clone: Its antigen is undetermined.

Data came from immunoSEQ multiplex PCR; TCRdb stores just in-frame clones and leaves some out. The table shows some 150,000 clones, with about 90% occurring only once. The sequence came from an adult in good health. The rearrangement links TRBV3-1 (or the pseudogene TRBV3-2) to TRBJ2-7, with a weak D call TRBD2 (7 bases). This sample comprised peripheral blood, obtained on day 0 of MenACWY control vaccination. CDR3 protein: CASSQGGGQYYEQYF. CDR3 DNA sequence: TGTGCCAGCAGCCAAGGGGGGGGGCAATATTACGAGCAGTACTTC.